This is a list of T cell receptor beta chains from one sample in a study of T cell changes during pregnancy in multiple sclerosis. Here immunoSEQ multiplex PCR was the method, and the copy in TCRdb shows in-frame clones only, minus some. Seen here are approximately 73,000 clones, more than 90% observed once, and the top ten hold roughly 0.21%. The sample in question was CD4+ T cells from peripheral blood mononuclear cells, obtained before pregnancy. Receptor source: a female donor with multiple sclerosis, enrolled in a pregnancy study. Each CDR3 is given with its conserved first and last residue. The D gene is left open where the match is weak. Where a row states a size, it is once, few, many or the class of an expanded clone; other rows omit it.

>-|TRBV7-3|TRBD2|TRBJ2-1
TGTGCCAGCAGCTTAATTAGCGGGGGTTCCTACAATGAGCAGTTCTTC
CASSLISGGSYNEQFF
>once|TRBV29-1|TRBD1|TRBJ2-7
TGCAGCGTCGGGACAGGGGGTATTGCCTACGAGCAGTACTTC
CSVGTGGIAYEQYF
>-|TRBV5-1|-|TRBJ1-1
TGCGCCAGCAGCTTGACAGGCGGCGGGGACACTGAAGCTTTCTTT
CASSLTGGGDTEAFF
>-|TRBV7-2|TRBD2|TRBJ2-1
TGTGCCAGCAAGCGGGGGGCCTACAATGAGCAGTTCTTC
CASKRGAYNEQFF
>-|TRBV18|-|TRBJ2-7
TGTGCCAGCTCACCTTCCGGGACTCGACAACCCTACGAGCAGTACTTC
CASSPSGTRQPYEQYF
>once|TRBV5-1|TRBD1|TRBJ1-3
TGCGCCAGCAGCTTGTCCGGGACAGGGTTCTCTGGAAACACCATATATTTT
CASSLSGTGFSGNTIYF
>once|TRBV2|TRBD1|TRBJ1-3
TGTGCCAGCAGTGTAACTCGACAGGGTCTGGGCTCTGGAAACACCATATATTTT
CASSVTRQGLGSGNTIYF
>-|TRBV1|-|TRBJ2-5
TGCACCAGCCTCCCGACCAGGGGCAGGGAAGAGACCCAGTACTTC
CTSLPTRGREETQYF
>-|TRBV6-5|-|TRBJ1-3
TGTGCCAGCAGTTACACTGGTGGAAACACCATATATTTT
CASSYTGGNTIYF
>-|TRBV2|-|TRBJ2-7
TGTGCCAGACAAAGGGGCGACGGTTCCAACGAGCAGTACTTC
CARQRGDGSNEQYF
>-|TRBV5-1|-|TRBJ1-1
TGCGCCAGCAACCCGGCGGGGCTCCACACTGAAGCTTTCTTT
CASNPAGLHTEAFF